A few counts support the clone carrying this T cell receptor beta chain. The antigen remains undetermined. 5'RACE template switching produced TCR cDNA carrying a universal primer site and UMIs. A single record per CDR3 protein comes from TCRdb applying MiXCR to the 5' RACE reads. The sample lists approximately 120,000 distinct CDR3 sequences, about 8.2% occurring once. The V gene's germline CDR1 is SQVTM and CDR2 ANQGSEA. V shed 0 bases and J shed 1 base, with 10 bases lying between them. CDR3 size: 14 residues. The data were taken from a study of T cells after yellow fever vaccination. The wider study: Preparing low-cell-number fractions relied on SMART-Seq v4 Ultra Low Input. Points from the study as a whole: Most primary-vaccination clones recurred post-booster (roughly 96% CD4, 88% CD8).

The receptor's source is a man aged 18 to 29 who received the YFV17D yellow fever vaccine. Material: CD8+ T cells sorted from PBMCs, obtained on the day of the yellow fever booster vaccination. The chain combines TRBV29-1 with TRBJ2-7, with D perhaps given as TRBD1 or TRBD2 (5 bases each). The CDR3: CSVEDEGISYEQYF. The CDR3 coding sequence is TGCAGCGTTGAAGATGAGGGGATTTCCTACGAGCAGTACTTC.